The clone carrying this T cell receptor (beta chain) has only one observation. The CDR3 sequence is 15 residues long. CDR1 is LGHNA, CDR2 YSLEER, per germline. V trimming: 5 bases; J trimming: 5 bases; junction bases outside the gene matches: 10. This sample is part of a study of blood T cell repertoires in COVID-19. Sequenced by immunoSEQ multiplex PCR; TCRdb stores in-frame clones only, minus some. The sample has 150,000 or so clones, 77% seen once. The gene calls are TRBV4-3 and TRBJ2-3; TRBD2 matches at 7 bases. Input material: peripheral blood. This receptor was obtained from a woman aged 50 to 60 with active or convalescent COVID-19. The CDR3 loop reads CASSREGLPLDTQYF. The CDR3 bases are TGCGCCAGCAGCAGGGAGGGCCTCCCCCTAGATACGCAGTATTTT.